The T cell receptor beta chain described here comes from a study of long-term antiretroviral therapy in people with HIV (dated by TCRdb to the early 2020s). Turning to the overall study: The earliest samples were collected roughly a decade before the 2015 WHO recommendation for immediate ART, at a time when ART was usually postponed until CD4 counts fell. A retrospective serial study tested whether changes in peripheral blood TRB repertoire composition and diversity were associated with ART initiation and durable HIV suppression. The cohort contributed over 150 cryopreserved PBMC samples from under 35 adults with confirmed HIV infection, collected serially over a mean of roughly 6 years (range 1-12). Of the roughly 30 participants with HIV, about twelve were female. No cross-contamination during QIAcube processing was seen in test extractions of a monoclonal T-cell line run alongside roughly 35 polyclonal samples.

Comments on this clone: Its target antigen remains unknown. Base qualities are missing; no much larger clone stands one base away.

What the research found in general, with its limitations: Because pre-ART samples had limited cell numbers, unsorted PBMC were profiled rather than sorted CD4+ and CD8+ T cells. Inferences about post-ART repertoire changes were limited because no data were available on ART adherence, viral resistance or therapy changes. Samples dated from about 2004 to 2017, and the ART regimens used may be less effective than current ones. Limited PBMC availability meant only the TCR beta chain was sequenced, without alpha chain pairing. CDR3 length ranges in HIV repertoires were narrower than in controls, and network structure suggested an antigen-experienced repertoire with only a slight naive shift after ART. Starting ART was linked to a significant rise in TRB diversity, yet even after long-term ART the diversity remained significantly lower than in transplant donor controls. Expanded TRB clones identified before ART initiation dominated the repertoire across all time points, though the dominance fluctuated and decreased in many PLHIV after ART.

The immunoSEQ hsTCRB v3.0 assay was used at survey level resolution for TRB variable region sequencing. The targeted TRB sequencing depth was roughly 40,000-55,000 T-cell genomes per sample. An Illumina MiSeq with a v3 150-cycle kit was used to sequence the pooled TRB libraries. On the authors' methods: Repertoire analysis ran in R within a reproducible Nextflow workflow covering QC, data transformation and analysis. LymphoSeq2, an R package for exploring AIRR-Seq data, was used to implement the custom analyses. A few samples that yielded fewer than 5000 total TRB sequences were excluded, so that approximately 200 HIV repertoires were analyzed. Among the 180 to 200 retained HIV repertoires, about 60 were collected before ART initiation and 120 to 140 were collected after ART initiation. Each repertoire was downsampled to 5000 TRB nucleotide sequences, and summary statistics were averaged across 100 downsampling iterations. Only TRB sequences with CDR3 regions of at least seven amino acids were retained for analysis. Diversity was measured with a Shannon entropy-derived clonality score and the Gini coefficient. Repertoire networks linked the top 5000 CDR3 amino acid sequences whenever two sequences differed by an edit distance of one. For TRB CDR3 amino acid sequences, antigen specificity groups and MHC restriction were predicted with GLIPH2. CDR3 amino acid sequences were matched against VDJdb and McPAS-TCR to flag known CMV, EBV, HIV or tissue antigen associations. Pre-ART, post-ART and control groups were compared with Wilcoxon signed-rank tests and Holm-Bonferroni correction. This is the immuneACCESS table as TCRdb keeps it, with only in-frame sequences that have V and J called. A part of the clones is gone; compared with another copy, unresolved V genes explain less than half, and the rest is unexplained. V and J calls and clone size are as listed in that table; D and trimming were resolved from the DNA. This sample holds approximately 17,000 clones; approximately 81% were observed only once. The ten largest clones capture 14% of the sample.

Inclusion was restricted to participants for whom at least one PBMC sample before ART initiation and at least two post-ART samples were available. All participants with HIV were treated in the United States of America. Before DNA extraction, cryopreserved samples of about 0.95-10 million PBMC were thawed and washed. At the time of the earliest PBMC sample for each participant with HIV, ages ranged from about 23 to 60 years. Each participant contributed PBMC samples from 1-4 timepoints before ART initiation and 2-8 timepoints after ART initiation, with a median of 7 samples. For every participant, serial HIV viral load, CD4+ T-cell count, ART history and demographic data were obtained. Using a Qiagen kit on a QIAcube, genomic DNA was extracted from unsorted PBMC, with samples processed in batches of 12. This clonotype originated in a man under 40 with HIV. Specimen: unsorted PBMCs, collected around 1.2 years before starting antiretroviral therapy.

The CDR3 has the sequence CASRKGTEAFF. The DNA sequence reads TGCGCCAGCAGAAAGGGCACTGAAGCTTTCTTT. The chain couples TRBV10-2 to TRBJ1-1; the D gene lacks a confident call. Via the germline V gene, CDR1 is WSHSY and CDR2 SAAADI. The CDR3 contains 11 residues, cysteine and phenylalanine counted. Of the read, only the CDR3 DNA is kept; its 33 bases are in frame from base 1. Trimming costs V 6 bases and J 4 bases, and their ends lie 6 bases apart.